The clone carrying this T cell receptor (beta chain) has a count of ten or more. This entry comes from a study of neurological immune-mediated disorders. The sample's time point: longitudinal time-point 2. cDNA was made by 5'RACE with 10-nucleotide random UMIs. TCRdb redid the calling of the 5' RACE reads with MiXCR, one entry per CDR3 protein. This table has roughly 60,000 distinct CDR3 sequences, more than 7.5% appearing once. J lost 7 bases, V lost 5 bases, and 13 bases had no gene match. The CDR3 is 16 amino acids. Germline-derived CDR1 and CDR2 are SGHTA and FQGNSA. Material: PBMCs. The rearrangement links TRBV7-2 to TRBJ1-3; 8 bases are a match to TRBD1. This sequence was found in a man aged 25 to 40 in good health. The CDR3 DNA sequence: TGTGCCAGCAGCCTGAACAGGGGGGAGGTTACGAACACCATATATTTT. Translated: CASSLNRGEVTNTIYF.